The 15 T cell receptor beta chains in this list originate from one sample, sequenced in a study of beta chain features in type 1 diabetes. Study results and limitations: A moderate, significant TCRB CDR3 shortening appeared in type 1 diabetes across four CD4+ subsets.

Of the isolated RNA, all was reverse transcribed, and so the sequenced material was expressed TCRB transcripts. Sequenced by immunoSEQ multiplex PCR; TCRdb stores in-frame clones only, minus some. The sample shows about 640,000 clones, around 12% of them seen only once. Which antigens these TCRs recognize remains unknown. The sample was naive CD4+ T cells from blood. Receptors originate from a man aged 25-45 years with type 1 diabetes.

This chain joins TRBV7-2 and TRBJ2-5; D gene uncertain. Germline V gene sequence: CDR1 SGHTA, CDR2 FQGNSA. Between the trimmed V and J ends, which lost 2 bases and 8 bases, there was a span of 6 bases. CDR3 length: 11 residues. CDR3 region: CASSLLQTQYF. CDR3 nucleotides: TGTGCCAGCAGCTTACTCCAAACCCAGTACTTC.

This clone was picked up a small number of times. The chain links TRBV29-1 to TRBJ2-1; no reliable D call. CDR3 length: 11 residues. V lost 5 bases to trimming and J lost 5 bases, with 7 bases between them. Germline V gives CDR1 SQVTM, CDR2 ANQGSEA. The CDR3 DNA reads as TGCAGCGTTCAGATCGACAATGAGCAGTTCTTC. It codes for CSVQIDNEQFF.

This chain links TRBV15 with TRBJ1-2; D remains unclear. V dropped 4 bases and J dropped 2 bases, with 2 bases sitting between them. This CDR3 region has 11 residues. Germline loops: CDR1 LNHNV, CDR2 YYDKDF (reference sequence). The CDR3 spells CATSNNYGYTF. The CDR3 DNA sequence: TGTGCCACCAGCAACAACTATGGCTACACCTTC.

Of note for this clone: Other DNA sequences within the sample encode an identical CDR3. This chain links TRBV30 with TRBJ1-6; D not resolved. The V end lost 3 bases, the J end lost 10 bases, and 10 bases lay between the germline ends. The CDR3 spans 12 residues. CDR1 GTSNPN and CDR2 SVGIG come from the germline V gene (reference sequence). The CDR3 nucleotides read TGTGCCTGGAGCCCACCGGGGTCACCCCTCCACTTT. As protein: CAWSPPGSPLHF.

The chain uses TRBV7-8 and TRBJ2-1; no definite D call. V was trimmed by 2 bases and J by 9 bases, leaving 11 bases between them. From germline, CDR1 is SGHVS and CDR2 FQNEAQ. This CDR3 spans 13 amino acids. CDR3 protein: CASSLLWEGEQFF. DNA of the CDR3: TGTGCCAGCAGCTTATTGTGGGAAGGTGAGCAGTTCTTC.

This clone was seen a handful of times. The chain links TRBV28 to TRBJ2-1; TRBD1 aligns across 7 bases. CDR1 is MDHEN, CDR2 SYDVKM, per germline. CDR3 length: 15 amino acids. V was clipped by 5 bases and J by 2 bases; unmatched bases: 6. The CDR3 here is CASSTTGTAYNEQFF. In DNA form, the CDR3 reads TGTGCCAGCAGTACGACAGGGACGGCCTACAATGAGCAGTTCTTC.

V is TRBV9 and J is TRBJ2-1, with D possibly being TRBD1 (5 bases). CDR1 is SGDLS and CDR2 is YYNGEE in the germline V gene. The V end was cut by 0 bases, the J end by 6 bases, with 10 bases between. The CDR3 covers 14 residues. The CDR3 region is CASSVVGQGNEQFF. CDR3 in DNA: TGTGCCAGCAGCGTAGTTGGGCAGGGCAATGAGCAGTTCTTC.

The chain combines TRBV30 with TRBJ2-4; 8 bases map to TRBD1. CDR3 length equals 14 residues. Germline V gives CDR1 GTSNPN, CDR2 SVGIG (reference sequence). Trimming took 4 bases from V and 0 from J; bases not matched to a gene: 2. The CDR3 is CAWTQGVAKNIQYF. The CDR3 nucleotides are TGTGCCTGGACACAGGGGGTAGCCAAAAACATTCAGTACTTC.

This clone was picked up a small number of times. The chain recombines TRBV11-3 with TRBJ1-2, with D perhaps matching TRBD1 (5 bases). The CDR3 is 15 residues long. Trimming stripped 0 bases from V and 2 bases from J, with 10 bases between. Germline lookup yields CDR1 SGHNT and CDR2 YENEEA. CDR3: CASSLDAGLNYGYTF. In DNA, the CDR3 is TGTGCCAGCAGCTTAGATGCGGGGCTAAACTATGGCTACACCTTC.

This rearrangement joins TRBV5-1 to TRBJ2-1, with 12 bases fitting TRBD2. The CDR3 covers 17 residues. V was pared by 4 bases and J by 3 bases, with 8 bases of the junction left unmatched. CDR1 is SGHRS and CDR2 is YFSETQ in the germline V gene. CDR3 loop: CASSTPPGLAGYNEQFF. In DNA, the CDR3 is TGCGCCAGCAGCACCCCGCCGGGACTAGCGGGCTACAATGAGCAGTTCTTC.

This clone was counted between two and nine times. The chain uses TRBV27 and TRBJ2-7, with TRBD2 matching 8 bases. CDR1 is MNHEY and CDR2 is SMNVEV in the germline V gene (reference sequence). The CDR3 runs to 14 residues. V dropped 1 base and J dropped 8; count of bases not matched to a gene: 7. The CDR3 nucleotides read TGTGCCAGCAGTTTATTGGTTAGCGGGGAACAGCAGTACTTC. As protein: CASSLLVSGEQQYF.

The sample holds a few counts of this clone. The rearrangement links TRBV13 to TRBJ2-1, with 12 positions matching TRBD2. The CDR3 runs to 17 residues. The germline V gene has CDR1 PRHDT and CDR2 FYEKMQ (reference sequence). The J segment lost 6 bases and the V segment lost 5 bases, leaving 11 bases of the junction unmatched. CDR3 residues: CASSLHRLAGGTNEQFF. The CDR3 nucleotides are TGTGCCAGCAGCCTACATAGGCTAGCGGGGGGGACCAATGAGCAGTTCTTC.

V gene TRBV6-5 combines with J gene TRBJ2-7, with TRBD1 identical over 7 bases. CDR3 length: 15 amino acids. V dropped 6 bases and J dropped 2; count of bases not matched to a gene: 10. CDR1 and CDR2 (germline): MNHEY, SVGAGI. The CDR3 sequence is CASRRKTGIPYEQYF. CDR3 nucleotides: TGTGCCAGCAGGAGAAAGACAGGGATACCCTACGAGCAGTACTTC.

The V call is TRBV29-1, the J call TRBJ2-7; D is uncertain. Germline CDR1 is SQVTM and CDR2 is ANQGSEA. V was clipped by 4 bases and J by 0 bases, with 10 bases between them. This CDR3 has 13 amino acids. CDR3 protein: CSVVDATSYEQYF. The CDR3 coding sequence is TGCAGCGTTGTCGATGCTACCTCCTACGAGCAGTACTTC.

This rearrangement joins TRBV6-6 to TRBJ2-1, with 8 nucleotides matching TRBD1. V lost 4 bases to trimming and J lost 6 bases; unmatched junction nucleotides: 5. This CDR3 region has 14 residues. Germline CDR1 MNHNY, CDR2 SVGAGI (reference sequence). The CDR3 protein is CASSSATGGNEQFF. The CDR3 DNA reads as TGTGCCAGCAGTTCGGCAACAGGGGGCAATGAGCAGTTCTTC.